Described below is a single TCR beta chain sequence and its context. Its antigen remains unidentified. CDR1 is MNHEY and CDR2 is SVGAGI in the germline V gene. V was cut by 7 bases and J by 5 bases, with 17 bases left in between. The length of the CDR3 is 14 residues. This sample is part of a study of vaccination effects on CD4 cells after COVID-19. The overall study: Following the second dose by a median of 72 days, the post-vaccine samples were obtained. Study-level points and caveats: Among infection- and vaccine-induced clones, marked clonal contraction occurred late after vaccination.

Produced via immunoSEQ multiplex PCR; TCRdb's table is partial and in-frame only. The sample lists 25,000 to 30,000 clones, over 75% occurring once. Using viral peptide pools, the ViraFEST assay grew out antigen-specific CD4+ T cells prior to sequencing. Following an approximately ten-day culture, CD4+ T cells were purified. Of the BNT162b2 and mRNA-1273 vaccines, participants received two doses of one or the other. Testing of the vaccine recipients showed negative nucleocapsid antibodies and no prior SARS-CoV-2 infection. The material sequenced was CD4+ T cells from PBMCs cultured with SARS-CoV-2 spike peptides, taken after COVID-19 vaccination. The TCR originated in a human donor who received a COVID-19 vaccine. Some clones in this sample may be carry-over from other donors' samples. The chain links TRBV6-5 to TRBJ2-5; the D gene is possibly TRBD2 (5 bases). The DNA for the CDR3 is TGTGCCAGCACGGGCGACTCGGGGTGGGAGACCCAGTACTTC. It yields the protein CASTGDSGWETQYF.